Given below is one TCR beta chain in context. The authors split each subset's genomic DNA evenly across several immunoSEQ plates. Around 200 ng DNA, tens of thousands of T cell genomes, went into each sorted-subset replicate PCR. Using immunoSEQ multiplex PCR, the repertoire was profiled, and TCRdb retains in-frame clones only, with some absent. There are about 2 million clones in the sample; 85% to 95% occur only once, and 1.2% lies in the top ten. These data are taken from a study of shared clonotypes between healthy human individuals. The naive CD8 fraction comprised CD45RO-negative cells positively selected for CCR7 and excluded terminally differentiated effector memory CD45RA+ cells. Donation came from healthy HIV-negative adults that had no recent acute infections or vaccinations. Material: naive CD8+ T cells sorted from blood. This receptor was identified in a man aged 18 to 29 in good health.

The CDR3 DNA is TGTGCCAGCAGTCCCAGGGGGGCGGGAGGGTTCGCAGATACGCAGTATTTT. It specifies CASSPRGAGGFADTQYF. This rearrangement joins TRBV27 to TRBJ2-3; TRBD2 aligns across 9 bases. The V gene end was trimmed by 5 bases and the J gene end by 4 bases; junction bases not matched to a gene: 13. Germline CDR1 MNHEY, CDR2 SMNVEV (reference sequence). The CDR3 loop spans 17 amino acids.